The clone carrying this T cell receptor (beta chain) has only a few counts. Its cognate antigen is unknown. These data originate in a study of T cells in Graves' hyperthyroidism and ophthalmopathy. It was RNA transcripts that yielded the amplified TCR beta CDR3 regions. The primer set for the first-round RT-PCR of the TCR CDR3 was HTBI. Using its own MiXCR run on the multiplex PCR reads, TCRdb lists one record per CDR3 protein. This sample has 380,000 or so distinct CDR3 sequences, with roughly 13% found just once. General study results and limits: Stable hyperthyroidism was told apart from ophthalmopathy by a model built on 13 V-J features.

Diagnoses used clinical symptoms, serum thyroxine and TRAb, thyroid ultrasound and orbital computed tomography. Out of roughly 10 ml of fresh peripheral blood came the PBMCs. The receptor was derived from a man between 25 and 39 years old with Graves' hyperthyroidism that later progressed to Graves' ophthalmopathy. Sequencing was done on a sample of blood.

The CDR3 protein is CSARRLGGTQYF. As DNA, the CDR3 is TGCAGTGCTAGAAGGCTCGGAGGGACCCAGTACTTC. This rearrangement joins TRBV20-1 to TRBJ2-5; possible D gene TRBD2, 5 bases. CDR3 length equals 12 residues. V dropped 2 bases and J dropped 7 bases, with 11 bases sitting between them. The germline gives CDR1 DFQATT, CDR2 SNEGSKA (reference sequence).